The 2 T cell receptor beta chains below come from one sample, sequenced in a study of vaccination effects on CD4 cells after COVID-19 (dated by TCRdb to 2022 to 2024). In the ViraFEST assay, PBMC were stimulated with viral peptide pools, and TCR sequencing was then used to find antigen-specific CD4+ T cell clonotypes based on their expansion. After approximately eleven days of culture, CD4+ T cells were isolated with the EasySep CD4+ T cell isolation kit. The absence of prior SARS-CoV-2 infection in healthy vaccine recipients was confirmed by negative nucleocapsid antibodies before and after vaccination. Their target antigens are unknown. Library preparation was by the immunoSEQ multiplex PCR assay. TCRdb retrieved this table from immuneACCESS and kept in-frame rearrangements only. Not all clones are present; in checked studies, unresolved V genes account for under half, and no reason is known for the remainder. Within this sample are 55,000 to 80,000 clones, with approximately 79% of them counted one time only. The top ten clonotypes cover roughly 4% of the sample.

The material sequenced was CD4+ T cells from PBMCs cultured with HCoV-OC43 spike peptides, taken before COVID-19 vaccination. What the cell subset or site label conveys for this sample: HCoV-OC43 spike overlapping peptide pool stimulation. The receptors stem from a human donor who received a COVID-19 vaccine.

The V call is TRBV5-1, the J call TRBJ2-2, with D possibly being TRBD1 (5 bases). Germline V lookup: CDR1 SGHRS, CDR2 YFSETQ. The CDR3 contains 13 residues. Trimming stripped 3 bases from V and 5 bases from J, with 8 bases between. The CDR3 DNA reads as TGCGCCAGCAGCTATACAGGTACCGGGGAGCTGTTTTTT. Its translation is CASSYTGTGELFF. The whole variable domain, filled in from reference TRBV5-1 and TRBJ2-2, reads KAGVTQTPRYLIKTRGQQVTLSCSPISGHRSVSWYQQTPGQGLQFLFEYFSETQRNKGNFPGRFSGRQFSNSRSEMNVSTLELGDSALYLCASSYTGTGELFFGEGSRLTVL.

The rearrangement uses TRBV2 and TRBJ2-7, with D possibly matching TRBD1 (6 bases). V lost 6 bases to trimming and J lost 5 bases, with 17 bases between them. CDR1 is SNHLY, CDR2 FYNNEI, per germline. This CDR3 region has 14 residues. The CDR3 spells CASSLYRAGDEQYV. Written as DNA, the CDR3 is TGTGCCAGCAGCCTTTACAGGGCCGGTGACGAGCAGTACGTC.